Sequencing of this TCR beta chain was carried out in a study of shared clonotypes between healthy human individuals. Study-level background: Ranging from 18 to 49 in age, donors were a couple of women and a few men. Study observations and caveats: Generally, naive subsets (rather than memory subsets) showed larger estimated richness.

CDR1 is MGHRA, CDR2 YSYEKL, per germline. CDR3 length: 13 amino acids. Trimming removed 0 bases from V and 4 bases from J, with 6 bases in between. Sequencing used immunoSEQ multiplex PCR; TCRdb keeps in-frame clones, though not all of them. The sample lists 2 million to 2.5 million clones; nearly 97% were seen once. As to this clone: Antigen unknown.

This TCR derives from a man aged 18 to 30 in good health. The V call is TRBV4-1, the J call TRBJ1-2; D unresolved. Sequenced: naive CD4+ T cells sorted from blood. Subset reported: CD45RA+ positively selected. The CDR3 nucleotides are TGCGCCAGCAGCCAAGAATCAGGCTATGGCTACACCTTC. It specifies CASSQESGYGYTF.